The rows below give T cell receptor beta chains drawn from one sample of a study of blood T cell repertoires in COVID-19. Repertoires were generated with immunoSEQ multiplex PCR, while TCRdb's copy carries only in-frame clones and drops some. The repertoire consists of 230,000 or so clones, with 84% occurring once and the leading ten covering 2% to 2.5%. The sequenced sample consisted of peripheral blood. These receptors were collected from a middle-aged man who had recovered from COVID-19. Each CDR3 is given with its conserved first and last residue. A D gene is named only where the DNA matches it firmly. Not every row has a clone size; where given, it reads once, few, many or a size class.

clone size: NA; J gene: TRBJ2-7; CDR3 length: 11; V gene: TRBV29-1; D gene: NA; CDR3 DNA: TGCAGCGTTCGGGACAACTACGAGCAGTACTTC; CDR3 protein: CSVRDNYEQYF
clone size: NA; J gene: TRBJ1-1; CDR3 length: 14; V gene: TRBV7-2; D gene: TRBD1; CDR3 DNA: TGTGCCAGCAGCCCGGGGACAGCAAACACTGAAGCTTTCTTT; CDR3 protein: CASSPGTANTEAFF
clone size: NA; J gene: TRBJ2-2; CDR3 length: 16; V gene: TRBV7-2; D gene: NA; CDR3 DNA: TGTGCCAGCAGCTTAGGGCAAGCGAGAAACACCGGGGAGCTGTTTTTT; CDR3 protein: CASSLGQARNTGELFF
clone size: NA; J gene: TRBJ2-1; CDR3 length: 12; V gene: TRBV27; D gene: NA; CDR3 DNA: TGTGCCAGCAAGAGGGAACCGAATGAGCAGTTCTTC; CDR3 protein: CASKREPNEQFF
clone size: once; J gene: TRBJ2-3; CDR3 length: 18; V gene: TRBV7-2; D gene: TRBD1; CDR3 DNA: TGTGCCAGCAGCTCCCCGCCAGGACAGGCCGCTAGCACAGATACGCAGTATTTT; CDR3 protein: CASSSPPGQAASTDTQYF
clone size: NA; J gene: TRBJ1-6; CDR3 length: 15; V gene: TRBV25-1; D gene: NA; CDR3 DNA: TGTGCCAGCAGTGAACTAGGGACTGTAAATTCACCCCTCCACTTT; CDR3 protein: CASSELGTVNSPLHF
clone size: once; J gene: TRBJ2-1; CDR3 length: 12; V gene: TRBV10-2; D gene: NA; CDR3 DNA: TGCGCCAGCACCGGGACTCTCAATGAGCAGTTCTTC; CDR3 protein: CASTGTLNEQFF
clone size: NA; J gene: TRBJ2-7; CDR3 length: 15; V gene: TRBV11-3; D gene: TRBD2; CDR3 DNA: TGTGCCAGCAGCTTATCTAGCGGGGGGTACTACGAGCAGTACTTC; CDR3 protein: CASSLSSGGYYEQYF
clone size: NA; J gene: TRBJ1-1; CDR3 length: 13; V gene: TRBV3-1/TRBV3-2; D gene: NA; CDR3 DNA: TGTGCCAGCAGCCAAGACAGGGTCACTGAAGCTTTCTTT; CDR3 protein: CASSQDRVTEAFF
clone size: NA; J gene: TRBJ2-3; CDR3 length: 18; V gene: TRBV5-6; D gene: NA; CDR3 DNA: TGTGCCAGCAGCTATTTCGACAGAACTCTTTACAGCACAGATACGCAGTATTTT; CDR3 protein: CASSYFDRTLYSTDTQYF
clone size: NA; J gene: TRBJ2-7; CDR3 length: 13; V gene: TRBV7-6; D gene: TRBD1; CDR3 DNA: TGTGCCAGCAGCCCAACCGGGACAGAAATCTCCCACTTC; CDR3 protein: CASSPTGTEISHF
clone size: once; J gene: TRBJ1-6; CDR3 length: 15; V gene: TRBV5-1; D gene: TRBD1; CDR3 DNA: TGCGCCAGCAGCCCGGCGGGGACAGGAAGCCCACCCCTCCACTTT; CDR3 protein: CASSPAGTGSPPLHF
clone size: NA; J gene: TRBJ1-1; CDR3 length: 11; V gene: TRBV20-1; D gene: NA; CDR3 DNA: TGCAGTGCCGCCCTTGGCTGGGAGGCTTTCTTT; CDR3 protein: CSAALGWEAFF
clone size: NA; J gene: TRBJ2-3; CDR3 length: 14; V gene: TRBV3-1/TRBV3-2; D gene: NA; CDR3 DNA: TGTGCCAGCAGCCAAGGACCTAGTTCGGATACGCAGTATTTT; CDR3 protein: CASSQGPSSDTQYF
clone size: NA; J gene: TRBJ2-7; CDR3 length: 19; V gene: TRBV1; D gene: NA; CDR3 DNA: NA; CDR3 protein: CTSSQGMSFGRGTRCEQYF
clone size: NA; J gene: TRBJ1-2; CDR3 length: 11; V gene: TRBV30; D gene: NA; CDR3 DNA: TGTGCCTGGTTGGGAGGCTATGGCTACACCTTC; CDR3 protein: CAWLGGYGYTF
clone size: once; J gene: TRBJ2-5; CDR3 length: 13; V gene: TRBV11-2; D gene: NA; CDR3 DNA: TGTGCCAGCAGCTTAGCTTTGGCAGAGACCCAGTACTTC; CDR3 protein: CASSLALAETQYF
clone size: NA; J gene: TRBJ1-2; CDR3 length: 15; V gene: TRBV5-1; D gene: TRBD1; CDR3 DNA: TGCGCCAGCAGCTTGGGGGACACAGGGGGCTATGGCTACACCTTC; CDR3 protein: CASSLGDTGGYGYTF
clone size: NA; J gene: TRBJ2-2; CDR3 length: 15; V gene: TRBV5-1; D gene: TRBD1; CDR3 DNA: TGCGCCAGCAGCTCTCCAGGGGGCGGCACCGGGGAGCTGTTTTTT; CDR3 protein: CASSSPGGGTGELFF
clone size: NA; J gene: TRBJ1-6; CDR3 length: 15; V gene: TRBV7-2; D gene: NA; CDR3 DNA: TGTGCCAGCAGCTTAGTAGGCCAGGGAAATTCACCCCTCCACTTT; CDR3 protein: CASSLVGQGNSPLHF
clone size: NA; J gene: TRBJ2-3; CDR3 length: 15; V gene: TRBV5-4; D gene: TRBD1; CDR3 DNA: TGTGCCAGCAGCTCGCCCCAGGGGGCCACAGATACGCAGTATTTT; CDR3 protein: CASSSPQGATDTQYF
clone size: NA; J gene: TRBJ1-5; CDR3 length: 14; V gene: TRBV28; D gene: TRBD1; CDR3 DNA: TGTGCCAGCAGTTCGGACAGGGGGCTTCAGCCCCAGCATTTT; CDR3 protein: CASSSDRGLQPQHF
clone size: NA; J gene: TRBJ1-1; CDR3 length: 15; V gene: TRBV10-3; D gene: NA; CDR3 DNA: TGTGCCATCAGTGAGCAAGGGACACTGAACACTGAAGCTTTCTTT; CDR3 protein: CAISEQGTLNTEAFF
clone size: NA; J gene: TRBJ2-3; CDR3 length: 13; V gene: TRBV24-1; D gene: TRBD1; CDR3 DNA: TGTGCCACCCGAGCAGGGGGCGCAGATACGCAGTATTTT; CDR3 protein: CATRAGGADTQYF
clone size: NA; J gene: TRBJ2-2; CDR3 length: 15; V gene: TRBV5-1; D gene: TRBD2; CDR3 DNA: TGCGCCACCACGTGGACGGGGGGGCCGGTCGGGGAGCTGTTTTTT; CDR3 protein: CATTWTGGPVGELFF
clone size: NA; J gene: TRBJ2-7; CDR3 length: 18; V gene: TRBV11-3; D gene: NA; CDR3 DNA: TGTGCCAGCAGCTCCAGAGCCTCCAGCCGACTAGGATCCTACGAGCAGTACTTC; CDR3 protein: CASSSRASSRLGSYEQYF
clone size: NA; J gene: TRBJ1-2; CDR3 length: 14; V gene: TRBV5-6; D gene: NA; CDR3 DNA: TGTGCCAGCAGCCGGCAACAGGGTAACTATGGCTACACCTTC; CDR3 protein: CASSRQQGNYGYTF
clone size: NA; J gene: TRBJ2-2; CDR3 length: 14; V gene: TRBV7-2; D gene: NA; CDR3 DNA: TGTGCCAGCAGTACCGTACCGCGCACCGGGGAGCTGTTTTTT; CDR3 protein: CASSTVPRTGELFF
clone size: NA; J gene: TRBJ2-4; CDR3 length: 15; V gene: TRBV19; D gene: TRBD2; CDR3 DNA: TGTGCCAGTAGTATCCGGGGGGGGTCCGAAAACATTCAGTACTTC; CDR3 protein: CASSIRGGSENIQYF
clone size: NA; J gene: TRBJ2-7; CDR3 length: 15; V gene: TRBV7-2; D gene: TRBD2; CDR3 DNA: TGTGCCAGCAGCTTTAGCGGGTCTGGATTTGGGCAGCAGTACTTC; CDR3 protein: CASSFSGSGFGQQYF
clone size: NA; J gene: TRBJ1-1; CDR3 length: 13; V gene: TRBV7-9; D gene: NA; CDR3 DNA: TGTGCCAGCCAAGGCGAGGAGAACACTGAAGCTTTCTTT; CDR3 protein: CASQGEENTEAFF
clone size: NA; J gene: TRBJ2-3; CDR3 length: 15; V gene: TRBV9; D gene: TRBD1; CDR3 DNA: TGTGCCAGCAGCGGAGTTGGACAGGGTACAGATACGCAGTATTTT; CDR3 protein: CASSGVGQGTDTQYF
clone size: NA; J gene: TRBJ1-3; CDR3 length: 17; V gene: TRBV25-1; D gene: NA; CDR3 DNA: TGTGCCAGCAGCCCCCAGCCGGACACCTTCTCTGGAAACACCATATATTTT; CDR3 protein: CASSPQPDTFSGNTIYF
clone size: NA; J gene: TRBJ1-2; CDR3 length: 14; V gene: TRBV25-1; D gene: TRBD1; CDR3 DNA: TGTGCCAGCAGTCCACGACAGGGCTACTATGGCTACACCTTC; CDR3 protein: CASSPRQGYYGYTF
clone size: NA; J gene: TRBJ2-7; CDR3 length: 12; V gene: TRBV29-1; D gene: NA; CDR3 DNA: TGCAGCGTTGTTAGCGAGGGCTACGAGCAGTACTTC; CDR3 protein: CSVVSEGYEQYF
clone size: NA; J gene: TRBJ2-7; CDR3 length: 16; V gene: TRBV6-2/TRBV6-3; D gene: TRBD1; CDR3 DNA: TGTGCCAGCAGTACCCCGGGACAGGGCATGTCCTACGAGCAGTACTTC; CDR3 protein: CASSTPGQGMSYEQYF
clone size: once; J gene: TRBJ2-3; CDR3 length: 18; V gene: TRBV3-1/TRBV3-2; D gene: TRBD2; CDR3 DNA: TGTGCCAGCAGCCACTCCTTCACTAGCGGGGGGTCCACAGATACGCAGTATTTT; CDR3 protein: CASSHSFTSGGSTDTQYF
clone size: NA; J gene: TRBJ1-2; CDR3 length: 15; V gene: TRBV3-1/TRBV3-2; D gene: TRBD1; CDR3 DNA: TGTGCCAGCAGCCCGTGGGACAGTCATAACTATGGCTACACCTTC; CDR3 protein: CASSPWDSHNYGYTF
clone size: NA; J gene: TRBJ1-2; CDR3 length: 15; V gene: TRBV7-2; D gene: TRBD1; CDR3 DNA: TGTGCCAGCAGCTTAGTGGGACAGGGGAGTTATGGCTACACCTTC; CDR3 protein: CASSLVGQGSYGYTF
clone size: NA; J gene: TRBJ1-1; CDR3 length: 14; V gene: TRBV6-4; D gene: TRBD1; CDR3 DNA: TGTGCCAGCAGTGATCGGGACAGGAACACTGAAGCTTTCTTT; CDR3 protein: CASSDRDRNTEAFF
clone size: NA; J gene: TRBJ2-7; CDR3 length: 14; V gene: TRBV7-2; D gene: NA; CDR3 DNA: TGTGCCAGCAGCTTAGGGCGGGCGTCCTACGAGCAGTACTTC; CDR3 protein: CASSLGRASYEQYF
clone size: NA; J gene: TRBJ2-5; CDR3 length: 15; V gene: TRBV5-1; D gene: NA; CDR3 DNA: TGCGCCAGCAGCCCAACTGGTCAGGGGCAAGAGACCCAGTACTTC; CDR3 protein: CASSPTGQGQETQYF
clone size: NA; J gene: TRBJ2-3; CDR3 length: 16; V gene: TRBV6-2/TRBV6-3; D gene: NA; CDR3 DNA: TGTGCCAGCAGTAAGTTCATGGTCGGGGGCACAGATACGCAGTATTTT; CDR3 protein: CASSKFMVGGTDTQYF
clone size: once; J gene: TRBJ2-2; CDR3 length: 19; V gene: TRBV20-1; D gene: TRBD2; CDR3 DNA: TGCAGTGCTAGTCTCAGTCGGGCGGGGGATCACCTAAGCACCGGGGAGCTGTTTTTT; CDR3 protein: CSASLSRAGDHLSTGELFF
clone size: NA; J gene: TRBJ1-1; CDR3 length: 14; V gene: TRBV9; D gene: NA; CDR3 DNA: TGTGCCAGCAGCGTCGACAGGATGAACACTGAAGCTTTCTTT; CDR3 protein: CASSVDRMNTEAFF
clone size: once; J gene: TRBJ2-1; CDR3 length: 15; V gene: TRBV7-9; D gene: TRBD1; CDR3 DNA: TGTGCCAGCAGCCCAGCCGGGACAGGGGGGCGTGAGCAGTTCTTC; CDR3 protein: CASSPAGTGGREQFF
clone size: few; J gene: TRBJ2-7; CDR3 length: 15; V gene: TRBV7-8; D gene: TRBD1; CDR3 DNA: TGTGCCAGCAGCTTGACGGGACAGGGGGCAGGCGAGCAGTACTTC; CDR3 protein: CASSLTGQGAGEQYF
clone size: NA; J gene: TRBJ2-3; CDR3 length: 15; V gene: TRBV7-2; D gene: TRBD2; CDR3 DNA: TGTGCCAGCAGCCCTCTAGCGGACCACACAGATACGCAGTATTTT; CDR3 protein: CASSPLADHTDTQYF
clone size: NA; J gene: TRBJ2-3; CDR3 length: 14; V gene: TRBV29-1; D gene: NA; CDR3 DNA: TGCAGCGTTCTAGCACAGGGGGGGGCAGATACGCAGTATTTT; CDR3 protein: CSVLAQGGADTQYF
clone size: NA; J gene: TRBJ1-2; CDR3 length: 13; V gene: TRBV7-2; D gene: TRBD1; CDR3 DNA: TGTGCCAGCAGACGCGACAGGGCTGGCGGCTACACCTTC; CDR3 protein: CASRRDRAGGYTF
clone size: NA; J gene: TRBJ2-2; CDR3 length: 18; V gene: TRBV5-5; D gene: NA; CDR3 DNA: TGTGCCAGCAGCCCGGTACCGAGATGGACTGTCAACACCGGGGAGCTGTTTTTT; CDR3 protein: CASSPVPRWTVNTGELFF
clone size: NA; J gene: TRBJ2-3; CDR3 length: 15; V gene: TRBV5-1; D gene: NA; CDR3 DNA: TGCGCCAGCAGCTTGGGTTCGGGGCGCGGGAATACGCAGTATTTT; CDR3 protein: CASSLGSGRGNTQYF
clone size: NA; J gene: TRBJ1-3; CDR3 length: 13; V gene: TRBV5-1; D gene: NA; CDR3 DNA: TGCGCCAGCAGCTCGGTCTCGGGAAACACCATATATTTT; CDR3 protein: CASSSVSGNTIYF